The 31 T cell receptor beta chains listed next were all sequenced from one sample in a study of blood T cell repertoires in COVID-19. The assay was immunoSEQ multiplex PCR, and TCRdb's table has in-frame clones only and misses some. The sample comprises about 120,000 clones, 85% to 90% of which are singletons, and 3% to 5% rests with the top ten. Sample: peripheral blood. The receptor set was obtained from a man aged 55 to 70 with acute or convalescent COVID-19.

The chain is built from TRBV9 and TRBJ2-7, with D possibly being TRBD1 (5 bases). The CDR3 contains 12 residues. V lost 0 bases to trimming and J lost 13 bases, with 14 bases between them. The germline CDR1 and CDR2 sequences are SGDLS and YYNGEE. This CDR3 reads CASSVVCRVGYF. The DNA of the CDR3 is TGTGCCAGCAGCGTAGTTTGCAGGGTAGGTTACTTC.

The rearrangement joins TRBV19 to TRBJ1-1; tentative D call: TRBD1 (6 bases). The CDR3 is made up of 13 amino acids. Germline V gives CDR1 LNHDA, CDR2 SQIVND (reference sequence). V was clipped by 4 bases and J by 6 bases, with 12 bases between them. CDR3 sequence reads: CASSTWDTSEAFF. The CDR3 DNA is TGTGCCAGTAGTACGTGGGACACCTCTGAAGCTTTCTTT.

V gene TRBV7-2 combines with J gene TRBJ1-2; 11 bases are a match to TRBD1. CDR3 length equals 15 residues. CDR1 and CDR2 (germline): SGHTA, FQGNSA. The V gene end was trimmed by 1 base and the J gene end by 5 bases; junction bases not matched to a gene: 3. As DNA, the CDR3 is TGTGCCAGCAGCTTAGGGACAGGGGGCAATTATGGCTACACCTTC. It translates to CASSLGTGGNYGYTF.

This clone came up once. The chain recombines TRBV5-6 with TRBJ2-1; D might be TRBD1 (7 bases). The V end was cut by 3 bases, the J end by 3 bases, with 10 bases between. CDR1 and CDR2 (germline): SGHDT, YYEEEE. The CDR3 runs to 14 residues. The CDR3 loop reads CASSWRDSYNEQFF. Written as DNA, the CDR3 is TGTGCCAGCAGCTGGCGGGACAGCTACAATGAGCAGTTCTTC.

The V call is TRBV10-3, the J call TRBJ2-2; 15 nucleotides align to TRBD2. The CDR3 covers 14 residues. The V and J ends lost 10 bases and 5 bases, in that order; junction bases with no gene match: 2. CDR1 and CDR2 from the germline V gene are ENHRY and SYGVKD. CDR3 loop: CATGLAGGTGELFF. CDR3 coding DNA: TGTGCCACCGGACTAGCGGGAGGGACCGGGGAGCTGTTTTTT.

This clone was seen a single time. The V and J genes are TRBV14 and TRBJ2-1, with D maybe TRBD1 (5 bases). The CDR3 totals 11 residues. The germline V gene has CDR1 SGHDN and CDR2 FVKESK. V lost 7 bases, J lost 9 bases, and 10 bases lay in between. DNA for the CDR3: TGTGCCAGCATCCTTGACAGTGAGCAGTTCTTC. It translates to CASILDSEQFF.

This clone was seen a few times. The genes are TRBV18 and TRBJ1-4, with 7 bases that match TRBD1. This CDR3 is 17 amino acids long. Germline trimming cut 0 bases from V and 7 bases from J; bases unmatched to any gene: 11. CDR1 is KGHSH, CDR2 LQKENI, per germline. DNA for the CDR3: TGTGCCAGCTCACCACCCGGGCAAGGGGGCTTTGGTGAAAAACTGTTTTTT. Translation gives CASSPPGQGGFGEKLFF. The variable domain in full, completed from reference TRBV18 and TRBJ1-4, reads NAGVMQNPRHLVRRRGQEARLRCSPMKGHSHVYWYRQLPEEGLKFMVYLQKENIIDESGMPKERFSAEFPKEGPSILRIQQVVRGDSAAYFCASSPPGQGGFGEKLFFGSGTQLSVL.

This clone appeared a few times. The rearrangement links TRBV24-1 to TRBJ2-3; maybe TRBD2 (6 bases). Germline lookup yields CDR1 KGHDR and CDR2 SFDVKD. This CDR3 region has 15 residues. The V end was cut by 4 bases, the J end by 1 base, with 11 bases between. CDR3 in DNA: TGTGCCACCAGTGAACCGGCTAGCGGCACAGATACGCAGTATTTT. This sequence encodes CATSEPASGTDTQYF.

The chain couples TRBV6-5 to TRBJ1-4, with 9 positions matching TRBD1. Germline V gene lookup returns CDR1 MNHEY and CDR2 SVGAGI. Trimming took 6 bases from V and 7 from J; bases not matched to a gene: 9. The CDR3 has 15 amino acids. This CDR3 reads CASRTGQGQSEKLFF. The DNA of the CDR3 is TGTGCCAGCAGAACTGGACAGGGGCAGAGTGAAAAACTGTTTTTT.

This clone came up a few times. The V call is TRBV29-1, the J call TRBJ2-1; TRBD2 aligns across 8 bases. Unmatched junction bases numbered 8, after V lost 3 bases and J lost 4 bases. The CDR3 spans 15 residues. In germline, CDR1 is SQVTM, CDR2 ANQGSEA. CDR3 DNA sequence: TGCAGCGTTGATGGTCTTGGACTAGCTTACAATGAGCAGTTCTTC. Translation gives CSVDGLGLAYNEQFF.

The gene calls are TRBV4-1 and TRBJ2-1, with D possibly matching TRBD2 (5 bases). V shed 0 bases and J shed 5 bases, with 8 bases lying between them. CDR3 length: 14 amino acids. Germline-derived CDR1 and CDR2 are MGHRA and YSYEKL. The CDR3 bases are TGCGCCAGCAGCCAAGAGGATAGCGACAATGAGCAGTTCTTC. Protein: CASSQEDSDNEQFF.

This clone has a count of ten or more. V usage is TRBV29-1 and J usage is TRBJ2-3, with 7 bases matching TRBD2. The J segment lost 5 bases and the V segment lost 6 bases, leaving 14 bases of the junction unmatched. Germline CDR1 and CDR2: SQVTM and ANQGSEA. The CDR3 consists of 15 residues. This CDR3 reads CSVDSSGHGGDTQYF. The CDR3 region has the DNA TGCAGCGTGGATTCTAGCGGTCATGGGGGAGATACGCAGTATTTT.

The chain employs TRBV19 and TRBJ2-7; a weak D match, TRBD2 (5 bases). The V end was cut by 3 bases, the J end by 5 bases, with 11 bases between. Germline CDR1 and CDR2: LNHDA and SQIVND (reference sequence). The CDR3 is made up of 13 amino acids. The CDR3 loop is CASSIGLIDEQYF. In DNA form, the CDR3 reads TGTGCCAGTAGTATTGGACTCATTGACGAGCAGTACTTC. Looking up the rest from reference TRBV19 and TRBJ2-7 gives the full variable domain: DGGITQSPKYLFRKEGQNVTLSCEQNLNHDAMYWYRQDPGQGLRLIYYSQIVNDFQKGDIAEGYSVSREKKESFPLTVTSAQKNPTAFYLCASSIGLIDEQYFGPGTRLTVT.

The genes are TRBV19 and TRBJ1-5; D gene ambiguous. The CDR3 contains 16 residues. Trimming took off 1 base at V and 1 base at J, with 11 bases between the two ends. CDR1 and CDR2 (germline): LNHDA, SQIVND (reference sequence). The CDR3 here is CASSIVRVLSNQPQHF. The CDR3 nucleotides read TGTGCCAGTAGTATAGTGAGGGTCCTCAGCAATCAGCCCCAGCATTTT. The complete variable domain, with remaining parts taken from reference TRBV19 and TRBJ1-5, reads DGGITQSPKYLFRKEGQNVTLSCEQNLNHDAMYWYRQDPGQGLRLIYYSQIVNDFQKGDIAEGYSVSREKKESFPLTVTSAQKNPTAFYLCASSIVRVLSNQPQHFGDGTRLSIL.

The chain has TRBV28 and TRBJ1-6, with D hard to call. The CDR3 contains 16 residues. V lost 7 bases to trimming and J lost 7 bases, with 20 bases between them. CDR1 MDHEN and CDR2 SYDVKM come from the germline V gene. DNA of the CDR3: TGTGCCAGCATCTCAACATCCGGGCCTAGCAATTCACCCCTCCACTTT. Protein sequence: CASISTSGPSNSPLHF.

The chain couples TRBV10-2 to TRBJ2-2; 9 positions match TRBD2. With 3 bases clipped from V and 5 bases from J, the junction kept 7 bases outside the gene matches. The CDR3 consists of 16 residues. CDR1 WSHSY and CDR2 SAAADI come from the germline V gene. CDR3 region: CASSDLMREGTGELFF. CDR3 bases: TGCGCCAGCAGTGACCTGATGCGGGAGGGAACCGGGGAGCTGTTTTTT.

This sequence joins TRBV7-2 and TRBJ2-7; D might be TRBD2 (6 bases). This CDR3 comprises 12 residues. V gave up 5 bases and J gave up 6 bases, with 11 bases separating them. Per germline, CDR1 SGHTA and CDR2 FQGNSA. The CDR3 sequence is CASSPVGGEQYF. Here the CDR3 DNA reads TGTGCCAGCAGCCCAGTGGGGGGCGAGCAGTACTTC.

The table lists this clone with a count of one. The rearrangement links TRBV5-4 to TRBJ2-1; 11 nucleotides agree with TRBD2. Germline V lookup: CDR1 SGHNT, CDR2 YYREEE (reference sequence). Germline trimming cut 2 bases from V and 4 bases from J; bases unmatched to any gene: 2. The CDR3 consists of 15 residues. In DNA form, the CDR3 reads TGTGCCAGCAGCTTAAGGACTAGCGGGTACAATGAGCAGTTCTTC. Its translation is CASSLRTSGYNEQFF. The variable domain in full, completed from reference TRBV5-4 and TRBJ2-1, reads ETGVTQSPTHLIKTRGQQVTLRCSSQSGHNTVSWYQQALGQGPQFIFQYYREEENGRGNFPPRFSGLQFPNYSSELNVNALELDDSALYLCASSLRTSGYNEQFFGPGTRLTVL.

The rearrangement joins TRBV24-1 to TRBJ2-7; the match to TRBD1 covers 7 bases. J gave up 0 bases and V 7 bases, and 5 bases lay outside the gene matches. The germline gives CDR1 KGHDR, CDR2 SFDVKD. The CDR3 spans 14 residues. The CDR3 loop is CATSRTGRSYEQYF. CDR3 bases: TGTGCCACCAGCCGGACAGGCCGCTCCTACGAGCAGTACTTC.

This sequence joins TRBV29-1 and TRBJ2-5; maybe TRBD1 (6 bases). The CDR3 runs to 13 residues. Germline lookup yields CDR1 SQVTM and CDR2 ANQGSEA. V was shortened by 6 bases and J by 4 bases, with 15 bases between the two germline ends. CDR3 bases: TGCAGCGTCACCGGGACAAAGATAGAGACCCAGTACTTC. Protein sequence: CSVTGTKIETQYF.

The rearrangement uses TRBV27 and TRBJ2-4, with D perhaps matching TRBD2 (5 bases). V lost 3 bases and J 0 bases, leaving 9 bases between the germline ends. The CDR3 is 15 residues long. Germline V gene sequence: CDR1 MNHEY, CDR2 SMNVEV (reference sequence). Here the CDR3 DNA reads TGTGCCAGCAGTTTTCAAGGAGGAGCCAAAAACATTCAGTACTTC. Translating gives CASSFQGGAKNIQYF.

The chain has TRBV28 and TRBJ1-1; perhaps TRBD1 as D (6 bases). This CDR3 has 12 amino acids. Germline lookup yields CDR1 MDHEN and CDR2 SYDVKM. Trimming took 8 bases from V and 10 from J, leaving 17 bases between them. The CDR3 bases are TGTGCCAGCCTTTTGGACAGCCGTTTAGCTTTCTTT. Translated: CASLLDSRLAFF.

This chain links TRBV5-4 with TRBJ2-5, with 9 bases matching TRBD1. J lost 4 bases, V lost 4 bases, and 11 bases had no gene match. Germline V CDR1 and CDR2: SGHNT, YYREEE (reference sequence). The CDR3 is made up of 16 amino acids. The CDR3 region is CASSTKGQGGRETQYF. The CDR3 DNA follows: TGTGCCAGCAGCACGAAGGGACAGGGTGGACGAGAGACCCAGTACTTC.

The chain links TRBV6-6 to TRBJ2-5, with TRBD1 matching 8 bases. CDR1 MNHNY and CDR2 SVGAGI come from the germline V gene (reference sequence). This CDR3 has 15 amino acids. With V trimmed by 4 bases and J by 9 bases, 13 bases remained unmatched. Written as DNA, the CDR3 is TGTGCCAGCAGTTTTTCTGGACAGGGAATACAGGCCCAGTACTTC. Its protein is CASSFSGQGIQAQYF.

V usage is TRBV27 and J usage is TRBJ2-3; possibly TRBD2 for D (6 bases). Trimming took off 6 bases at V and 5 bases at J, with 9 bases between the two ends. CDR3 length: 12 amino acids. Germline CDR1 reads MNHEY; CDR2 reads SMNVEV (reference sequence). The CDR3 region is CASRHGGDTQYF. The CDR3 region has the DNA TGTGCCAGCAGGCACGGGGGAGATACGCAGTATTTT.

The chain links TRBV9 to TRBJ2-1; 8 bases are shared with TRBD2. The V segment lost 0 bases and the J segment 8 bases; nucleotides outside the gene matches: 28. CDR3 length: 22 residues. Germline assignment: CDR1 SGDLS and CDR2 YYNGEE. The CDR3 nucleotides are TGTGCCAGCAGCGTAGCTGATGGTGGTCGGCTAGCGGGTGGAACCCTACGGGATGAGCAGTTCTTC. It specifies CASSVADGGRLAGGTLRDEQFF.

This rearrangement joins TRBV7-2 to TRBJ2-3; 12 bases are a match to TRBD2. Germline V gene data show CDR1 as SGHTA and CDR2 as FQGNSA. V was pared by 5 bases and J by 3 bases, with 12 bases of the junction left unmatched. The CDR3 consists of 18 residues. The CDR3 is CASSPTSGRSRSTDTQYF. The CDR3 coding sequence is TGTGCCAGCAGCCCCACTAGCGGGAGGTCCCGGAGTACAGATACGCAGTATTTT.

This chain uses TRBV29-1 with TRBJ2-7; TRBD2 matches at 7 bases. This CDR3 contains 14 residues. V shed 6 bases and J 2 bases; nucleotides not matched to a gene: 10. CDR1 and CDR2 from the germline V gene are SQVTM and ANQGSEA. CDR3 residues: CSVGVRGSTYEQYF. Written as DNA, the CDR3 is TGCAGCGTGGGTGTGCGGGGGTCCACCTACGAGCAGTACTTC.

This chain uses TRBV6-5 with TRBJ2-7; the match to TRBD1 covers 9 bases. The CDR3 is 13 amino acids. V dropped 6 bases and J dropped 5; count of bases not matched to a gene: 5. Germline V gene lookup returns CDR1 MNHEY and CDR2 SVGAGI. As DNA, the CDR3 is TGTGCCAGCAGCCTAGACAGGGGGGACGAGCAGTACTTC. Its protein is CASSLDRGDEQYF.

This clone was observed a handful of times. The same CDR3 arises from other DNA sequences in this sample as well. V gene TRBV30 combines with J gene TRBJ1-5, with a weak D call TRBD1 (6 bases). V was cut by 0 bases and J by 3 bases, with 12 bases left in between. Per the germline V gene, CDR1 is GTSNPN and CDR2 is SVGIG (reference sequence). This CDR3 is 15 amino acids long. The DNA for the CDR3 is TGTGCCTGGAGTGTATCCCGGACAGTCAATCAGCCCCAGCATTTT. Amino acid sequence: CAWSVSRTVNQPQHF.

The chain combines TRBV4-3 with TRBJ2-5; the D is unclear. This CDR3 spans 14 amino acids. V was cut by 1 base and J by 4 bases, with 10 bases left in between. The germline V gene has CDR1 LGHNA and CDR2 YSLEER. CDR3 loop: CASSQGNSRETQYF. The CDR3 DNA sequence: TGCGCCAGCAGCCAAGGGAACAGCCGAGAGACCCAGTACTTC.